This T cell receptor beta chain was profiled in a study of post-analysis software for immune sequencing data. Notes on the study in general: Samples from one preparation batch, clustered by F measure, grouped strongly together. About 5 TRBV segments, including TRBV5-6, TRBV5-1 and TRBV20-1, were more frequent in patients than controls.

Unique molecular identifiers were built into the TCR beta cDNA libraries. TCRdb used MiXCR to reprocess the PCR reads, holding one entry per CDR3 protein. The profile shows around 500,000 distinct CDR3 sequences, under 40% of them singletons. CDR1 SGHKS and CDR2 YYEKEE come from the germline V gene (reference sequence). This CDR3 comprises 11 residues. Trimming stripped 4 bases from V and 5 bases from J, with 7 bases between. Note on this clonotype: The target antigen is unknown.

The J gene is TRBJ2-7, the V gene TRBV5-5; no clear D gene. Sequenced: blood. The source of this sequence is a girl between 2 and 17 years old with multiple sclerosis. CDR3 protein: CASSPADEQYF. The CDR3 region has the DNA TGTGCCAGCAGCCCGGCGGACGAGCAGTACTTC. The full variable domain, with the rest looked up from reference TRBV5-5 and TRBJ2-7, is DAGVTQSPTHLIKTRGQQVTLRCSPISGHKSVSWYQQVLGQGPQFIFQYYEKEERGRGNFPDRFSARQFPNYSSELNVNALLLGDSALYLCASSPADEQYFGPGTRLTVT.